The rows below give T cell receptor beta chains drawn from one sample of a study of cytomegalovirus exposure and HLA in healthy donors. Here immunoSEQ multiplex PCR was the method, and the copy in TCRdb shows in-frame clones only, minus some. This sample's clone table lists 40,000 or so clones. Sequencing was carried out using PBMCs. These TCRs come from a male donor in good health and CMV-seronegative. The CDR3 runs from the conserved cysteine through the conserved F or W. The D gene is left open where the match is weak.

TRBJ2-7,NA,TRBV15,TGTGCCACCAGCAGACAGGGTTACTCCGAGCAGTACTTC,CATSRQGYSEQYF
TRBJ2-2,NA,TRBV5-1,TGCGCCAGCAGCTTGGGACAGATCACCGGGGAGCTGTTTTTT,CASSLGQITGELFF
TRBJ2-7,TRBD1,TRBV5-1,TGCGCCAGCAGCCGGGACAGTCTCTACGAGCAGTACTTC,CASSRDSLYEQYF
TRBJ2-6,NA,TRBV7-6,TGTGCCAGCAGCCCCGGGTGGGCTGGGGCCAACGTCCTGACTTTC,CASSPGWAGANVLTF
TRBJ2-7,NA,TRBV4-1,TGCGCCAGCAGCCAAGGCGCAGGAAATTCCTACGAGCAGTACTTC,CASSQGAGNSYEQYF
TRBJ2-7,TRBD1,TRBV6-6,TGTGCCAGCAGGGAACGGACAGGAGTCGCCTACGAGCAGTACTTC,CASRERTGVAYEQYF
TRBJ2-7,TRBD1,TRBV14,TGTGCCAGCAGCCAAGAATGGGACAGGGGGCCAGTCGAGCAGTACTTC,CASSQEWDRGPVEQYF
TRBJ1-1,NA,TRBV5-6,TGTGCCAGCAGCCAGGTTTCGGGGACTGAAGCTTTCTTT,CASSQVSGTEAFF
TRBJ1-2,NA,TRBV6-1,TGTGCCAGCAGTGAATGGAGCTACCCTGACTATGGCTACACCTTC,CASSEWSYPDYGYTF
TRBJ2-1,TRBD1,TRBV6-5,TGTGCCAGCGGTCCACAGGGGGTTGTTATTGAGCAGTTCTTC,CASGPQGVVIEQFF
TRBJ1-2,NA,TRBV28,TGTGCCAGCAGTTTAACCGCGTCTAACTATGGCTACACCTTC,CASSLTASNYGYTF
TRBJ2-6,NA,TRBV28,TGTGCCAGCAGCGGACTTCGGGAAACTGGGGCCAACGTCCTGACTTTC,CASSGLRETGANVLTF
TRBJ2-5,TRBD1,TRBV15,TGTGCCACCAGCAGGGACCGGACAGGGAGGGAGACCCAGTACTTC,CATSRDRTGRETQYF
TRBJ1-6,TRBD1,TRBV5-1,TGCGCCAGCAGCAAGGACAGGGTTAATTCACCCCTCCACTTT,CASSKDRVNSPLHF
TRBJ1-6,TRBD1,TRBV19,TGTGCCAGTAGCTGGACAGGGAGCTCACCCCTCCACTTT,CASSWTGSSPLHF
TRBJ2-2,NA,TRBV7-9,TGTGCCAGCCCGTACAGAGACACCGGGGAGCTGTTTTTT,CASPYRDTGELFF
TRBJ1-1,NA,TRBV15,TGTGCCACCAGCCCCGGACTTACGAACACTGAAGCTTTCTTT,CATSPGLTNTEAFF
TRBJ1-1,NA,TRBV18,TGTGCCAGCTCACCAGGGAGGGAACGGGGAGCTTTCTTT,CASSPGRERGAFF
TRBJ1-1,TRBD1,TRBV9,TGTGCCAGCAGCGCTCGACAGGGGATGAACACTGAAGCTTTCTTT,CASSARQGMNTEAFF
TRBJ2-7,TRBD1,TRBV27,TGTGCCAGCAGTTTGAGACAGGGGGAAACCTACGAGCAGTACTTC,CASSLRQGETYEQYF
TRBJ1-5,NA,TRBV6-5,TGTGCCAGCACTCGAGGGCTCAGCGGGCCCCAGCATTTT,CASTRGLSGPQHF
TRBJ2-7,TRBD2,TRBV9,TGTGCCAGCAGCGGAACTAGCGGGGGCTACGAGCAGTACTTC,CASSGTSGGYEQYF
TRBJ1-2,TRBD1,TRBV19,TGTGCCAGTAGTATAGAAGGGACAGGGAACTATGGCTACACCTTC,CASSIEGTGNYGYTF
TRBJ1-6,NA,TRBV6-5,TGTGCCAGCAGTTACTCCCGGTCCCTAGACTCACCCCTCCACTTT,CASSYSRSLDSPLHF
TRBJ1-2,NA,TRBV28,TGTGCCAGCAGTCTGAGCTATGGCTACACCTTC,CASSLSYGYTF
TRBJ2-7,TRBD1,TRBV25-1,TGTGCCAGCAGTGCATCAGGGGGATGGGAGCAGTACTTC,CASSASGGWEQYF
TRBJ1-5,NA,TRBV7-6,TGTGCCAGCAGCCGTCTACAGGGCGATATTTACAATCAGCCCCAGCATTTT,CASSRLQGDIYNQPQHF
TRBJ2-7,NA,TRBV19,TGTGCCAGTAGTATCCCCAGCAGGGCGGGGTACGAGCAGTACTTC,CASSIPSRAGYEQYF
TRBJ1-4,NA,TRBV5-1,TGCGCCAGCAGCTTGGACGTGAGTGAAAAACTGTTTTTT,CASSLDVSEKLFF
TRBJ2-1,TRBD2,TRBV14,TGTGCCAGCAGCCTAGCGGGGGGGTACAATGAGCAGTTCTTC,CASSLAGGYNEQFF
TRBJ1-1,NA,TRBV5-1,TGCGCCAGCAGCTTGTACCCCAGGGCTTTCGGAGCTTTCTTT,CASSLYPRAFGAFF
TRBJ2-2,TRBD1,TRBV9,TGTGCCAGCAGCGTAGGAGGCAGGGGGAGCACCGGGGAGCTGTTTTTT,CASSVGGRGSTGELFF
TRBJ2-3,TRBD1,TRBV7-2,TGTGCCAGCAGAAGAACAGGGGTCTGGGGCACAGATACGCAGTATTTT,CASRRTGVWGTDTQYF
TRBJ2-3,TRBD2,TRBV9,TGTGCCAGCAGCCCCTCGGGGGGACCCATCACAGATACGCAGTATTTT,CASSPSGGPITDTQYF
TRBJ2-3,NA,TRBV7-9,TGTGCCAGCAGCTTAGCGGGCCGCCGCACAGATACGCAGTATTTT,CASSLAGRRTDTQYF
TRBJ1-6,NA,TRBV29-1,TGCAGCGTTTTACCGGGGGAGGGTTCACCCCTCCACTTT,CSVLPGEGSPLHF
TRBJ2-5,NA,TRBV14,TGTGCCAGCAGCCAAAACAGGGAGACCCAGTACTTC,CASSQNRETQYF
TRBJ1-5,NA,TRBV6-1,TGTGCCAGCAGCAGGTTAGGACAGCACCAGCCCCAGCATTTT,CASSRLGQHQPQHF
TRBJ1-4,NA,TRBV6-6,TGTGCCAGCAGTACCAGAAGTGCAACTAATGAAAAACTGTTTTTT,CASSTRSATNEKLFF
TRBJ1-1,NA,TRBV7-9,TGTGCCAGCAGCTTAGACCAAGGAGATTTGAACACTGAAGCTTTCTTT,CASSLDQGDLNTEAFF
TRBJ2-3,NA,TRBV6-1,TGTGCCAGCAGGGAATCGGTCTCGCCCCGAGATACGCAGTATTTT,CASRESVSPRDTQYF